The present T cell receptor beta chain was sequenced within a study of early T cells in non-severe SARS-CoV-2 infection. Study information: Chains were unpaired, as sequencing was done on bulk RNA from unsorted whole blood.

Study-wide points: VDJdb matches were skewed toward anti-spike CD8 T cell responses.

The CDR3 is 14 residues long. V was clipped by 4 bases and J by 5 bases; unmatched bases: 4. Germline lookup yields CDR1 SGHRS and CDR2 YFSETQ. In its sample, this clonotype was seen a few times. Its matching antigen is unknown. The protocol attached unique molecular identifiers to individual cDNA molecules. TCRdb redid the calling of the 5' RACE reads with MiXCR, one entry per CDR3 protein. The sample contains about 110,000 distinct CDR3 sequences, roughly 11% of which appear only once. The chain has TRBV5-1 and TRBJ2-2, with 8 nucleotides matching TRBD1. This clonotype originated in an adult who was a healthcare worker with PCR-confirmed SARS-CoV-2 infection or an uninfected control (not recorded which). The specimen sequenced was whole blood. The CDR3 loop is CASSATGGTGELFF. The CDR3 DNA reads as TGCGCCAGCAGCGCCACAGGGGGAACCGGGGAGCTGTTTTTT.